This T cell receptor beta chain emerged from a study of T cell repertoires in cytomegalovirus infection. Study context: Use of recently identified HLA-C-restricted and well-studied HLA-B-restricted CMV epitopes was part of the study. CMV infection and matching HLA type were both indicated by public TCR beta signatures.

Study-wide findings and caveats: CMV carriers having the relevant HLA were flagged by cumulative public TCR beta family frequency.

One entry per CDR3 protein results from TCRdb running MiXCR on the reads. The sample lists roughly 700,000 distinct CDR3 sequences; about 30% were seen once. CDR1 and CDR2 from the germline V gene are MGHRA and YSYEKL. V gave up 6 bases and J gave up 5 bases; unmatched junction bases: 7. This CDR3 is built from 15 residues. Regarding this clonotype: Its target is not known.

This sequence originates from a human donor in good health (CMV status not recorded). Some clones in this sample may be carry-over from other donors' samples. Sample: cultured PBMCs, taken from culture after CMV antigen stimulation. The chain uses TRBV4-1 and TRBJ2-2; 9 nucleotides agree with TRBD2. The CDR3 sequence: CASSIAGVWTGELFF. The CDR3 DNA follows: TGCGCCAGCAGTATAGCGGGAGTGTGGACCGGGGAGCTGTTTTTT.